This T cell receptor (beta chain) was captured in a study of OX40 agonist ivuxolimab in advanced cancers. Study background: The treatment was a fully human IgG2 OX40 agonist, ivuxolimab.

Germline CDR1 and CDR2: MNHNS and SASEGT. This CDR3 spans 15 amino acids. Trimming took 9 bases from V and 1 from J; bases not matched to a gene: 8. Autoimmune disease history or systemic immunosuppression excluded patients. TCRdb's copy holds only in-frame clones and misses some; the assay was immunoSEQ multiplex PCR. The sample lists 75,000 to 95,000 clones; roughly 90% were seen once. The receptor was derived from an adult with an advanced solid tumor such as melanoma, head and neck, liver or kidney cancer. Sequences were derived from CD4+ or CD8+ T cells sorted from blood, sampled in a trial of the OX40 agonist ivuxolimab. V is TRBV6-1 and J is TRBJ1-5; 8 nucleotides align to TRBD1. CDR3 protein: CASQDRAGSNQPQHF. CDR3 coding DNA: TGTGCCAGTCAGGACAGGGCAGGGAGCAATCAGCCCCAGCATTTT.